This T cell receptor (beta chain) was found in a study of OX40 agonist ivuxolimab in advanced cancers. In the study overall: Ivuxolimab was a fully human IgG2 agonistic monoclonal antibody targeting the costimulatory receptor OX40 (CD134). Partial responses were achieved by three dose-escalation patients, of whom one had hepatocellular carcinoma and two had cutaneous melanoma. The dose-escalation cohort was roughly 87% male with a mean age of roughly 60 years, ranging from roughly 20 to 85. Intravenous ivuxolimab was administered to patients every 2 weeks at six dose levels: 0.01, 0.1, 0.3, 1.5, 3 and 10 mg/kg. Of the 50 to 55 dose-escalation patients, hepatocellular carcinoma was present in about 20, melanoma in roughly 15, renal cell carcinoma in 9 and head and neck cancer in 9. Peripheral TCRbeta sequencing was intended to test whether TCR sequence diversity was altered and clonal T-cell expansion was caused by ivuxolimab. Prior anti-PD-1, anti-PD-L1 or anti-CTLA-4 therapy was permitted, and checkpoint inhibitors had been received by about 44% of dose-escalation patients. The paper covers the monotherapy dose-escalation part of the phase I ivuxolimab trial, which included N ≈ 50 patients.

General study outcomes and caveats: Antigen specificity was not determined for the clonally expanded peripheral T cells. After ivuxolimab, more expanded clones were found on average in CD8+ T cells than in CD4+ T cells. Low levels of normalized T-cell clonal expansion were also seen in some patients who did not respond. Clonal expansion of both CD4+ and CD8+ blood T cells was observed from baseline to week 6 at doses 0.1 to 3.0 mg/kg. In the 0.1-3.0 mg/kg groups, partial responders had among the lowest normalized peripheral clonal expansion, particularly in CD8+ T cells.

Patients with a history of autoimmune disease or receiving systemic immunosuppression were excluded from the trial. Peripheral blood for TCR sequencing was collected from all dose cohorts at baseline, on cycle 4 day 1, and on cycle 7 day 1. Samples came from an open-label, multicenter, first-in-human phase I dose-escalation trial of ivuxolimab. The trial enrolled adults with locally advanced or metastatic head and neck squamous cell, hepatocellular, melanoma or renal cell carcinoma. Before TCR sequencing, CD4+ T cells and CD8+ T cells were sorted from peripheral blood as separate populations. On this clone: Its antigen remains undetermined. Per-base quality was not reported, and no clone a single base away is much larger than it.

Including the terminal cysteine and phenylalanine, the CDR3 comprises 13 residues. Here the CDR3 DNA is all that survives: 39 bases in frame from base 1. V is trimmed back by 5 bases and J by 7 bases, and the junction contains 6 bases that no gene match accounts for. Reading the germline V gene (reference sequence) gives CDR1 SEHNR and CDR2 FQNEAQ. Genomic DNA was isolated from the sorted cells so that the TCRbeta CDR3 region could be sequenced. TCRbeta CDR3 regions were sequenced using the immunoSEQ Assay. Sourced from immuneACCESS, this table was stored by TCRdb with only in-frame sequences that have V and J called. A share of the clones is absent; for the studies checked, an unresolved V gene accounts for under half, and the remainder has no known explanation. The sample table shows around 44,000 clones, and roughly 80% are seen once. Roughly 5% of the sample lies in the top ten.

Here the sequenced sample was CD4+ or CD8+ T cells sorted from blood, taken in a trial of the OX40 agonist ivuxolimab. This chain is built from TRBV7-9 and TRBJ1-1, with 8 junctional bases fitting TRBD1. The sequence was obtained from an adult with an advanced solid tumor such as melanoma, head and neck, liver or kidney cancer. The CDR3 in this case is CASSPQGESEAFF. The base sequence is TGTGCCAGCAGCCCACAGGGGGAGAGTGAAGCTTTCTTT.